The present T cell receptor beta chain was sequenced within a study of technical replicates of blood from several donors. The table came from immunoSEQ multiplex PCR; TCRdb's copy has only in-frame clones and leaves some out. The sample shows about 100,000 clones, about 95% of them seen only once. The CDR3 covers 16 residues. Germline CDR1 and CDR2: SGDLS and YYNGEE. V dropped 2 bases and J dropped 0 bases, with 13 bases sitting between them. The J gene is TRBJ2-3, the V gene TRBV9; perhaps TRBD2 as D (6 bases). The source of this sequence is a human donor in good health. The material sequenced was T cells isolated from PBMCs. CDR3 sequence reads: CASSVVSGASTDTQYF. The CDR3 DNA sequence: TGTGCCAGCAGCGTTGTTAGCGGAGCTAGCACAGATACGCAGTATTTT. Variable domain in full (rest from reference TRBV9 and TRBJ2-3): DSGVTQTPKHLITATGQRVTLRCSPRSGDLSVYWYQQSLDQGLQFLIQYYNGEERAKGNILERFSAQQFPDLHSELNLSSLELGDSALYFCASSVVSGASTDTQYFGPGTRLTVL.